This is a list of T cell receptor beta chains from one sample in a study of cytomegalovirus exposure and HLA in healthy donors. The protocol was immunoSEQ multiplex PCR, while the TCRdb copy is restricted to in-frame clones and leaves out a portion. The table records 250,000 to 400,000 clones, around 90% of them present only once. The specimen sequenced was PBMCs. The receptor set was obtained from a woman aged 25 to 45 in good health and CMV-seropositive. Each CDR3 is given with its conserved first and last residue. The D gene is left open where the match is weak. Not all rows give a size; the values are once, few, many and, for expanded clones, a class.

len,v_gene,d_gene,abundance,j_gene,CDR3aa,CDR3nt
15,TRBV27,TRBD2,-,TRBJ2-2,CASRNSGRVAGELFF,TGTGCCAGCAGAAATAGCGGGAGGGTTGCCGGGGAGCTGTTTTTT
11,TRBV18,-,-,TRBJ2-7,CASSPSHEQYF,TGTGCCAGCTCACCAAGTCACGAGCAGTACTTC
13,TRBV7-2,-,few,TRBJ1-2,CASSLEIWDGYTF,TGTGCCAGCAGCTTAGAAATCTGGGATGGCTACACCTTC
14,TRBV7-9,TRBD1,-,TRBJ2-7,CASSARTGLVEQYF,TGTGCCAGCAGCGCGCGGACAGGGTTGGTCGAGCAGTACTTC
11,TRBV6-1,-,-,TRBJ1-2,CASRGGYGYTF,TGTGCCAGCAGGGGCGGCTATGGCTACACCTTC
15,TRBV6-5,TRBD1,-,TRBJ1-3,CASSQQGRAGNTIYF,TGTGCCAGCAGCCAACAGGGGAGGGCTGGAAACACCATATATTTT
14,TRBV7-3,-,-,TRBJ2-3,CASSVRASTDTQYF,TGTGCCAGCAGCGTCCGTGCAAGCACAGATACGCAGTATTTT
16,TRBV5-1,-,-,TRBJ1-5,CASSLGSTGSAQPQHF,TGCGCCAGCAGCTTGGGTTCAACGGGGTCGGCTCAGCCCCAGCATTTT
15,TRBV28,TRBD1,-,TRBJ2-5,CASSFGTGVGETQYF,TGTGCCAGCAGTTTCGGGACAGGGGTTGGCGAGACCCAGTACTTC
15,TRBV6-1,-,-,TRBJ1-2,CASSEVPGWDYGYTF,TGTGCCAGCAGTGAAGTACCAGGGTGGGACTATGGCTACACCTTC
15,TRBV6-5,TRBD1,-,TRBJ1-2,CASSSGRQGPYGYTF,TGTGCCAGCTCTAGCGGTCGACAGGGACCCTATGGCTACACCTTC
17,TRBV27,-,-,TRBJ1-5,CASQGKDGWYSNQPQHF,TGTGCCAGCCAGGGAAAAGACGGCTGGTATAGCAATCAGCCCCAGCATTTT
14,TRBV6-6,-,-,TRBJ1-1,CASSYGGTNTEAFF,TGTGCCAGCAGTTACGGCGGGACGAACACTGAAGCTTTCTTT
15,TRBV2,-,-,TRBJ1-5,CASSVRTPMGQPQHF,TGTGCCAGCAGTGTCCGGACACCCATGGGTCAGCCCCAGCATTTT
13,TRBV4-1,-,once,TRBJ1-5,CASSQDWVGPQHF,TGCGCCAGCAGCCAAGATTGGGTAGGGCCCCAGCATTTT
13,TRBV6-5,-,-,TRBJ1-2,CASTYTGLGGYTF,TGTGCCAGCACCTACACAGGGCTTGGTGGCTACACCTTC
14,TRBV5-6,TRBD2,-,TRBJ2-7,CASSLGGGTYEQYF,TGTGCCAGCAGCTTGGGCGGGGGGACCTACGAGCAGTACTTC
13,TRBV2,TRBD2,-,TRBJ2-5,CARGLAGVETQYF,TGTGCCAGAGGACTAGCGGGAGTAGAGACCCAGTACTTC
17,TRBV7-6,TRBD1,once,TRBJ2-3,CASSSPPGTAGTDTQYF,TGTGCCAGCAGCTCCCCACCGGGGACAGCGGGCACAGATACGCAGTATTTT
15,TRBV2,TRBD2,once,TRBJ2-2,CASRRIAGVTGELFF,TGTGCCAGCAGGCGAATAGCGGGGGTAACCGGGGAGCTGTTTTTT
14,TRBV5-5,-,once,TRBJ2-7,CASSWTTGAYEQYF,TGTGCCAGCAGCTGGACGACGGGAGCCTACGAGCAGTACTTC
14,TRBV5-1,TRBD2,-,TRBJ2-5,CASSPGLAQETQYF,TGCGCCAGCAGCCCCGGACTAGCCCAAGAGACCCAGTACTTC
14,TRBV27,TRBD2,-,TRBJ2-7,CASKLAGTWDEQYF,TGTGCCAGCAAACTAGCGGGCACGTGGGACGAGCAGTACTTC
12,TRBV30,-,many,TRBJ1-5,CAWRRDNQPQHF,TGTGCCTGGAGGAGGGATAATCAGCCCCAGCATTTT
15,TRBV15,-,-,TRBJ2-3,CATSRVGTTTDTQYF,TGTGCCACCAGCAGAGTTGGGACCACCACAGATACGCAGTATTTT
13,TRBV7-2,TRBD1,-,TRBJ1-4,CASRSTGSEKLFF,TGTGCCAGCAGGTCGACAGGGTCGGAAAAACTGTTTTTT
17,TRBV9,TRBD2,-,TRBJ2-1,CASSATSGAGGLNEQFF,TGTGCCAGCAGCGCCACCTCGGGGGCGGGGGGGCTCAATGAGCAGTTCTTC
17,TRBV5-6,-,once,TRBJ2-1,CASSLVLLALGYNEQFF,TGTGCCAGCAGCCTAGTCCTACTAGCCCTCGGCTACAATGAGCAGTTCTTC
14,TRBV9,-,-,TRBJ2-7,CASSAWDGAYEQYF,TGTGCCAGCAGCGCATGGGACGGCGCCTACGAGCAGTACTTC
16,TRBV15,-,-,TRBJ2-7,CATSPFPQGQRYEQYF,TGTGCCACCAGCCCATTTCCCCAAGGACAGAGATACGAGCAGTACTTC
15,TRBV9,TRBD1,-,TRBJ2-2,CASSVQGAATGELFF,TGTGCCAGCAGCGTACAGGGGGCGGCCACCGGGGAGCTGTTTTTT
15,TRBV18,TRBD2,few,TRBJ2-1,CASSQFGTTYNEQFF,TGTGCCAGCTCACAATTCGGGACTACATACAATGAGCAGTTCTTC